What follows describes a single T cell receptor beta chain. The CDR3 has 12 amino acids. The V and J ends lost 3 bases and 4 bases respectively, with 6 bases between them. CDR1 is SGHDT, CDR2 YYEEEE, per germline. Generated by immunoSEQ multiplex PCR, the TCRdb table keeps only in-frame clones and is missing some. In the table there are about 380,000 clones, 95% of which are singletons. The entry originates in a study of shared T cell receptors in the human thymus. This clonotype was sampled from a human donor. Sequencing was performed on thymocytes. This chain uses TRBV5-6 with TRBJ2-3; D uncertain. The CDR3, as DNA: TGTGCCAGCAGCTCTATGCCAGATACGCAGTATTTT. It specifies CASSSMPDTQYF.